The 17 T cell receptor beta chains reported below all come from one sample, sequenced in a study of OX40 agonist ivuxolimab in advanced cancers. Libraries were constructed by the immunoSEQ multiplex PCR assay. Here the immuneACCESS table is served through TCRdb, limited to in-frame sequences with V and J called. Missing clones are a known gap in these copies; in checked studies unresolved V genes cover under half, and the rest lacks a known reason. In this sample the table shows some 98,000 clones, around 90% of which occur a single time. Less than 0.4% of the sample is in the top ten clones. The sequenced sample was CD4+ or CD8+ T cells sorted from blood, obtained in a trial of the OX40 agonist ivuxolimab. Receptors were obtained from an adult with an advanced solid tumor such as melanoma, head and neck, liver or kidney cancer.

This sequence joins TRBV7-6 and TRBJ2-7; 7 bases agree with TRBD2. The J segment lost 5 bases and the V segment lost 0 bases, leaving 4 bases of the junction unmatched. CDR3 length: 14 amino acids. The V gene's germline CDR1 is SGHVS and CDR2 FNYEAQ. The CDR3 sequence is CASSLAGGFDEQYF. CDR3 bases: TGTGCCAGCAGCTTAGCGGGAGGGTTCGACGAGCAGTACTTC. Full variable domain (rest looked up from reference TRBV7-6 and TRBJ2-7): GAGVSQSPRYKVTKRGQDVALRCDPISGHVSLYWYRQALGQGPEFLTYFNYEAQQDKSGLPNDRFSAERPEGSISTLTIQRTEQRDSAMYRCASSLAGGFDEQYFGPGTRLTVT.

V is TRBV7-2 and J is TRBJ2-4; 7 bases line up with TRBD1. The germline V gene encodes CDR1 SGHTA and CDR2 FQGNSA. The CDR3 consists of 14 residues. Germline trimming cut 1 base from V and 7 bases from J; bases unmatched to any gene: 4. CDR3 protein: CASSLGPGGNIQYF. As DNA, the CDR3 is TGTGCCAGCAGCTTAGGACCAGGGGGTAACATTCAGTACTTC.

This chain connects TRBV7-2 to TRBJ2-1; 7 bases align to TRBD1. Germline V CDR1 and CDR2: SGHTA, FQGNSA. V gave up 4 bases and J gave up 3 bases; unmatched junction bases: 3. The CDR3 contains 14 residues. DNA for the CDR3: TGTGCCAGCAGCTCCAACAGGGGCTACAATGAGCAGTTCTTC. Protein: CASSSNRGYNEQFF.

DNA of the CDR3: TGCGCCAGCAGCCAGCGGACGGGACATTCACCCCTCCACTTT. Translation gives CASSQRTGHSPLHF. The chain recombines TRBV4-1 with TRBJ1-6; D might be TRBD1 (5 bases). V was shortened by 3 bases and J by 8 bases, with 11 bases between the two germline ends. The CDR3 is 14 residues long. Germline V gives CDR1 MGHRA, CDR2 YSYEKL.

This clone has only a few counts. This sequence joins TRBV9 and TRBJ2-7; 8 bases agree with TRBD2. CDR3 length: 19 amino acids. The germline V gene has CDR1 SGDLS and CDR2 YYNGEE. V was pared by 0 bases and J by 7 bases, with 21 bases of the junction left unmatched. This CDR3 is CASSVGLGAGVSLSGEQYF. The CDR3 nucleotides read TGTGCCAGCAGCGTAGGGTTGGGAGCGGGAGTATCCCTCAGCGGTGAGCAGTACTTC.

Only a few counts were recorded for this clone. This chain uses TRBV7-8 with TRBJ2-7, with 7 positions matching TRBD2. The CDR3 contains 15 residues. Germline trimming cut 1 base from V and 0 bases from J; bases unmatched to any gene: 3. Germline V lookup: CDR1 SGHVS, CDR2 FQNEAQ. CDR3 DNA: TGTGCCAGCAGCTTAGATCGCGGGAGCTCCTACGAGCAGTACTTC. It translates to CASSLDRGSSYEQYF.

The chain combines TRBV7-6 with TRBJ2-7; 7 nucleotides align to TRBD1. The CDR3 has 13 residues. CDR1 SGHVS and CDR2 FNYEAQ come from the germline V gene. Unmatched junction bases numbered 4, after V lost 4 bases and J lost 4 bases. This CDR3 is CASSWDRGYEQYF. CDR3 in DNA: TGTGCCAGCAGCTGGGACAGAGGATACGAGCAGTACTTC. The full variable domain, rest sourced from reference TRBV7-6 and TRBJ2-7, is GAGVSQSPRYKVTKRGQDVALRCDPISGHVSLYWYRQALGQGPEFLTYFNYEAQQDKSGLPNDRFSAERPEGSISTLTIQRTEQRDSAMYRCASSWDRGYEQYFGPGTRLTVT.

The chain joins TRBV5-6 to TRBJ2-1, with D hard to call. Between the trimmed V and J ends, which lost 4 bases and 8 bases, there was a span of 10 bases. Germline CDR1 is SGHDT and CDR2 is YYEEEE. The CDR3 loop spans 12 amino acids. The DNA of the CDR3 is TGTGCCAGCAGCCCCCGTCACTATGAGCAGTTCTTC. This codes for CASSPRHYEQFF. Together with reference TRBV5-6 and TRBJ2-1, the CDR3 gives the full variable domain: DAGVTQSPTHLIKTRGQQVTLRCSPKSGHDTVSWYQQALGQGPQFIFQYYEEEERQRGNFPDRFSGHQFPNYSSELNVNALLLGDSALYLCASSPRHYEQFFGPGTRLTVL.

The chain uses TRBV18 and TRBJ2-5, with 8 bases lining up with TRBD2. J lost 7 bases, V lost 2 bases, and 12 bases had no gene match. The CDR3 loop spans 16 amino acids. The germline CDR1 and CDR2 sequences are KGHSH and LQKENI. The CDR3 DNA sequence: TGTGCCAGCTCACCAAGCCCGGGAGGGCCTCGAGGGACCCAGTACTTC. It yields the protein CASSPSPGGPRGTQYF.

The rearrangement links TRBV11-3 to TRBJ2-7; 13 nucleotides agree with TRBD2. Germline V lookup: CDR1 SGHNT, CDR2 YENEEA. V trimming: 5 bases; J trimming: 8 bases; junction bases outside the gene matches: 6. The CDR3 contains 14 residues. In DNA, the CDR3 is TGTGCCAGCAGCCCAGGGACTAGCGGGGCTAAGCAGTACTTC. This codes for CASSPGTSGAKQYF.

This CDR3 is CASSHELAGENEQFF. The CDR3 DNA is TGCGCCAGCAGCCACGAACTAGCGGGAGAGAATGAGCAGTTCTTC. V is TRBV4-3 and J is TRBJ2-1; 11 positions match TRBD2. Germline V lookup: CDR1 LGHNA, CDR2 YSLEER. The CDR3 contains 15 residues. Trimming at V came to 3 bases and at J to 7 bases, leaving 5 bases not matched to a gene.

The genes are TRBV7-2 and TRBJ2-7; tentatively, D is TRBD1 (6 bases). Trimming stripped 1 base from V and 2 bases from J, with 9 bases between. CDR3 length equals 14 residues. CDR1 and CDR2 from the germline V gene are SGHTA and FQGNSA. CDR3 amino acids: CASSLVGTTYEQYF. As DNA, the CDR3 is TGTGCCAGCAGCTTAGTAGGGACAACCTACGAGCAGTACTTC.

The CDR3 is CASSQDLGHPSTDTQYF. DNA of the CDR3: TGCGCCAGCAGCCAAGACCTCGGACACCCCAGCACAGATACGCAGTATTTT. The V and J genes are TRBV4-3 and TRBJ2-3; TRBD1 might be the D (5 bases). Trimming took 0 bases from V and 0 from J, leaving 13 bases between them. Looked up from germline, CDR1 is LGHNA and CDR2 is YSLEER. The CDR3 spans 17 residues.

The chain combines TRBV29-1 with TRBJ1-4, with unresolved D. V was pared by 7 bases and J by 5 bases, with 8 bases between. The CDR3 covers 11 residues. Germline V gives CDR1 SQVTM, CDR2 ANQGSEA. The CDR3, as DNA: TGCAGCGCCGCAGACAATGAAAAACTGTTTTTT. Translating it yields CSAADNEKLFF.

The chain has TRBV13 and TRBJ1-5; D gene unclear. Germline CDR1 and CDR2: PRHDT and FYEKMQ (reference sequence). This CDR3 region has 12 residues. Trimming stripped 2 bases from V and 6 bases from J, with 5 bases between. CDR3 sequence reads: CASSLYGQPQHF. CDR3 in DNA: TGTGCCAGCAGCTTATACGGTCAGCCCCAGCATTTT.

V usage is TRBV6-6 and J usage is TRBJ1-6, with D hard to call. V lost 2 bases and J lost 9, with 11 bases in between. Germline V gene lookup returns CDR1 MNHNY and CDR2 SVGAGI (reference sequence). CDR3 length equals 14 residues. The CDR3 DNA follows: TGTGCCAGCAGTTACGGCCAGGTCACTTCACCCCTCCACTTT. It translates to CASSYGQVTSPLHF.

The gene calls are TRBV28 and TRBJ2-7; unclear D gene. V lost 2 bases to trimming and J lost 4 bases, with 15 bases between them. Germline CDR1 reads MDHEN; CDR2 reads SYDVKM. The CDR3 runs to 15 residues. The chain's CDR3 is CASSLGVWATYEQYF. Written as DNA, the CDR3 is TGTGCCAGCAGTTTAGGGGTCTGGGCAACGTACGAGCAGTACTTC. The variable domain in full, with the rest retrieved from reference TRBV28 and TRBJ2-7, is DVKVTQSSRYLVKRTGEKVFLECVQDMDHENMFWYRQDPGLGLRLIYFSYDVKMKEKGDIPEGYSVSREKKERFSLILESASTNQTSMYLCASSLGVWATYEQYFGPGTRLTVT.